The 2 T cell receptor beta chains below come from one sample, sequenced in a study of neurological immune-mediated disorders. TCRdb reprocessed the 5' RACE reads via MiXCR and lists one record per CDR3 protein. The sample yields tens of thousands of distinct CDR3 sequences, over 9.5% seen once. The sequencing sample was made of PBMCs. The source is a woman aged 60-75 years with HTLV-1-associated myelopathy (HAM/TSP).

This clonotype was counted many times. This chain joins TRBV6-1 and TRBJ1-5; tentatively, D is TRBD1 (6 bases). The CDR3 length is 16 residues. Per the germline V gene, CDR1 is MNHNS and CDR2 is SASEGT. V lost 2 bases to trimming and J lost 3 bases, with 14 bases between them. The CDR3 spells CASSELGGLVNQPQHF. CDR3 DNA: TGTGCCAGCAGTGAATTGGGGGGGCTGGTCAATCAGCCCCAGCATTTT.

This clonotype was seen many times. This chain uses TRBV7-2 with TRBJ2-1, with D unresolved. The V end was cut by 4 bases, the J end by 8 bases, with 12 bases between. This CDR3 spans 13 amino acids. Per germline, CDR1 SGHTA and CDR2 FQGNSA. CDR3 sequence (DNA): TGTGCCAGCAGCTCCTTTATGGCCGATGAGCAGTTCTTC. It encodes CASSSFMADEQFF. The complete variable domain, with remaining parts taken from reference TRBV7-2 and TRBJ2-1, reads GAGVSQSPSNKVTEKGKDVELRCDPISGHTALYWYRQSLGQGLEFLIYFQGNSAPDKSGLPSDRFSAERTGGSVSTLTIQRTQQEDSAVYLCASSSFMADEQFFGPGTRLTVL.